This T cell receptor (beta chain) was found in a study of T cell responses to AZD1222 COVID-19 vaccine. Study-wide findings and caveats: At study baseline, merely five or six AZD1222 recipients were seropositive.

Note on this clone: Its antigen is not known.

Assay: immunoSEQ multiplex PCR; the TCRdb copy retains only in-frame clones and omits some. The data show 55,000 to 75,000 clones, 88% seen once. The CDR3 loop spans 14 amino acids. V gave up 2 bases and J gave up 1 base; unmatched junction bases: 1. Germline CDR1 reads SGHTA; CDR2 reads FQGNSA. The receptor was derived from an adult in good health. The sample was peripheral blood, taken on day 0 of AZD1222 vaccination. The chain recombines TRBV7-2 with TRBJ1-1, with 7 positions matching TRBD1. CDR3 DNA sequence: TGTGCCAGCAGCTTAAGGGGGCGGAACACTGAAGCTTTCTTT. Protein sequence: CASSLRGRNTEAFF.